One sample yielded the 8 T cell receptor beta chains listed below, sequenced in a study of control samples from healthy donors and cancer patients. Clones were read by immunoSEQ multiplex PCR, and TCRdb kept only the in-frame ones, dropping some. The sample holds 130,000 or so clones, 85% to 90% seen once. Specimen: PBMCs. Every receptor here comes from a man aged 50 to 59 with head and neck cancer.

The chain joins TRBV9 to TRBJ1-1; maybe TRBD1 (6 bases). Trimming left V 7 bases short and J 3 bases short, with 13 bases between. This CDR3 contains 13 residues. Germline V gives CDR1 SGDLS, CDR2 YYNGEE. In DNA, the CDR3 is TGTGCCAGCTCCAGGGGCGGGGACACTGAAGCTTTCTTT. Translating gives CASSRGGDTEAFF.

CDR3 DNA: TGTGCCAGCAGCTTAGGTGACACTGAAGCTTTCTTT. Its translation: CASSLGDTEAFF. V and J are TRBV11-2 and TRBJ1-1; D not certain. This CDR3 has 12 residues. Trimming took 1 base from V and 3 from J, leaving 3 bases between them. Germline loops: CDR1 SGHAT, CDR2 FQNNGV. Combining the CDR3 with reference TRBV11-2 and TRBJ1-1 gives the whole variable domain EAGVAQSPRYKIIEKRQSVAFWCNPISGHATLYWYQQILGQGPKLLIQFQNNGVVDDSQLPKDRFSAERLKGVDSTLKIQPAKLEDSAVYLCASSLGDTEAFFGQGTRLTVV.

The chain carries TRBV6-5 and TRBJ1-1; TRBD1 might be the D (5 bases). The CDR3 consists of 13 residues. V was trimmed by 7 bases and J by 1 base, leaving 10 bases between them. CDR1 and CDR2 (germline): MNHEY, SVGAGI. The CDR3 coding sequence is TGTGCCAGCACCCCCCAGGGGAACACTGAAGCTTTCTTT. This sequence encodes CASTPQGNTEAFF.

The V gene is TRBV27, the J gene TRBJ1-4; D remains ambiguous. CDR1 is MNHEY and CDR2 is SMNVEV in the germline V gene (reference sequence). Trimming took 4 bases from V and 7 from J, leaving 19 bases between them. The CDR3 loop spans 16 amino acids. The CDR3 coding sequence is TGTGCCAGCAGTTCTAAATATGGAACGTCAACTGAAAAACTGTTTTTT. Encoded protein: CASSSKYGTSTEKLFF. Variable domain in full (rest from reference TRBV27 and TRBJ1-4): EAQVTQNPRYLITVTGKKLTVTCSQNMNHEYMSWYRQDPGLGLRQIYYSMNVEVTDKGDVPEGYKVSRKEKRNFPLILESPSPNQTSLYFCASSSKYGTSTEKLFFGSGTQLSVL.

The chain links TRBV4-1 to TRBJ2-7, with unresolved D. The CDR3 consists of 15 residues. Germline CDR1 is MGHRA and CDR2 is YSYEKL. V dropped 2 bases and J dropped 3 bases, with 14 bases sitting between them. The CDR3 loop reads CASSQTSLRIYEQYF. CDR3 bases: TGCGCCAGCAGCCAAACATCTTTACGGATCTACGAGCAGTACTTC.

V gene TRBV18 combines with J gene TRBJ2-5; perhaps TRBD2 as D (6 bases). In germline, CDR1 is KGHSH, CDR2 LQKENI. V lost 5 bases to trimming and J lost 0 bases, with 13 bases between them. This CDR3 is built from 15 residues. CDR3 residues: CASSVGDSYQETQYF. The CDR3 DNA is TGTGCCAGCTCAGTCGGGGACTCCTACCAAGAGACCCAGTACTTC.

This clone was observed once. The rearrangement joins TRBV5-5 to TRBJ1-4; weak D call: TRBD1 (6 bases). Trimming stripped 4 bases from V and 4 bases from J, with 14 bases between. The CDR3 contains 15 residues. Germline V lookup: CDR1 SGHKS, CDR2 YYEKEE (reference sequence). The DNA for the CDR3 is TGTGCCAGCAGCCCGTCCGCAGGGGTTAATGAAAAACTGTTTTTT. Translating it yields CASSPSAGVNEKLFF.

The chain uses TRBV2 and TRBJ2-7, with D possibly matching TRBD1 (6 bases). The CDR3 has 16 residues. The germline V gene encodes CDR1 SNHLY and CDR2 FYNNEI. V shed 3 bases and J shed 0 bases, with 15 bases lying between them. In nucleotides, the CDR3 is TGTGCCAGCAGTGACCGGACAGCCTCACACTCCTACGAGCAGTACTTC. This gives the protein CASSDRTASHSYEQYF.